The rows below give T cell receptor beta chains drawn from one sample of a study of blood T cell repertoires in COVID-19. Libraries were prepared by immunoSEQ multiplex PCR; TCRdb keeps only in-frame clonotypes and omits some of them. The sample holds approximately 61,000 clones, around 88% seen once. The sequenced sample was peripheral blood. Receptor source: a woman aged 80 or over with active COVID-19. CDR3s include the opening cysteine and the closing phenylalanine or tryptophan. Each record gives: D gene, clone size, J gene, V gene, CDR3 protein, CDR3 DNA. D genes are given only for firm matches. Clone size is given for some rows only: seen once, a few or many times, or a class if the clone is expanded.

D: TRBD1; size: .; J: TRBJ2-7; V: TRBV28; CDR3: CASSFPRTGVGYEQYF; DNA: TGTGCCAGCAGTTTCCCCCGGACAGGGGTCGGCTACGAGCAGTACTTC
D: .; size: .; J: TRBJ1-1; V: TRBV7-6; CDR3: CASSLAQPGGRTEAFF; DNA: TGTGCCAGCAGCTTAGCGCAGCCAGGCGGGCGGACTGAAGCTTTCTTT
D: .; size: .; J: TRBJ2-3; V: TRBV7-3; CDR3: CASSFGTSTDTQYF; DNA: TGTGCCAGCAGCTTCGGGACTAGCACAGATACGCAGTATTTT
D: TRBD2; size: .; J: TRBJ2-7; V: TRBV28; CDR3: CASSPASTGGLYEQYF; DNA: TGTGCCAGCAGTCCGGCGAGCACGGGGGGGCTCTACGAGCAGTACTTC
D: .; size: once; J: TRBJ2-1; V: TRBV11-1; CDR3: CASRQRASPYNEQFF; DNA: TGTGCCAGCAGGCAGCGGGCTAGCCCGTACAATGAGCAGTTCTTC
D: TRBD2; size: once; J: TRBJ2-5; V: TRBV10-3; CDR3: CAISALAGYGETQYF; DNA: TGTGCCATCAGCGCACTAGCGGGGTATGGGGAGACCCAGTACTTC
D: TRBD1; size: .; J: TRBJ2-3; V: TRBV3-1/TRBV3-2; CDR3: CASSLQGGSDTQYF; DNA: TGTGCCAGCAGCCTTCAAGGGGGCTCAGATACGCAGTATTTT
D: TRBD1; size: once; J: TRBJ1-6; V: TRBV28; CDR3: CASSPGQGTGGSPLHF; DNA: TGTGCCAGCAGTCCGGGACAGGGGACTGGTGGTTCACCCCTCCACTTT
D: .; size: .; J: TRBJ2-7; V: TRBV3-1/TRBV3-2; CDR3: CASSQDASSYEQYF; DNA: TGTGCCAGCAGCCAAGACGCCAGTTCCTACGAGCAGTACTTC
D: TRBD1; size: .; J: TRBJ1-2; V: TRBV5-1; CDR3: CASSKGQSYVLGYTF; DNA: TGCGCCAGCAGCAAGGGACAGTCCTATGTACTCGGCTACACCTTC
D: .; size: .; J: TRBJ1-6; V: TRBV6-5; CDR3: CASSYRGEIYNSPLHF; DNA: TGTGCCAGCAGTTACAGGGGTGAGATCTATAATTCACCCCTCCACTTT
D: TRBD2; size: .; J: TRBJ2-5; V: TRBV5-4; CDR3: CASSLGTSGQETQYF; DNA: TGTGCCAGCAGCTTGGGGACTAGCGGTCAAGAGACCCAGTACTTC
D: TRBD1; size: .; J: TRBJ1-1; V: TRBV28; CDR3: CASSRPTGTGTEAFF; DNA: TGTGCCAGCAGTCGCCCGACAGGGACTGGCACTGAAGCTTTCTTT
D: TRBD2; size: .; J: TRBJ2-1; V: TRBV7-9; CDR3: CASSLADWSSGGAEQFF; DNA: TGTGCCAGCAGCTTAGCTGACTGGTCTAGCGGGGGGGCTGAGCAGTTCTTC
D: .; size: .; J: TRBJ2-5; V: TRBV30; CDR3: CAWSGVARETQYF; DNA: TGTGCCTGGAGTGGAGTCGCCCGAGAGACCCAGTACTTC
D: .; size: .; J: TRBJ1-5; V: TRBV27; CDR3: CASSRSGNGQPQHF; DNA: TGTGCCAGCAGTAGGTCCGGGAACGGTCAGCCCCAGCATTTT
D: .; size: .; J: TRBJ2-7; V: TRBV2; CDR3: CASSELGVPYEQYF; DNA: TGTGCCAGCAGTGAACTCGGGGTCCCCTACGAGCAGTACTTC
D: TRBD2; size: .; J: TRBJ2-1; V: TRBV3-1/TRBV3-2; CDR3: CASSPVTQIYSGDDEQFF; DNA: TGTGCCAGCAGCCCCGTCACTCAAATCTATAGCGGGGATGATGAGCAGTTCTTC
D: TRBD1; size: .; J: TRBJ1-3; V: TRBV20-1; CDR3: CSASGDSISGNTIYF; DNA: TGCAGTGCTAGTGGGGACAGCATCTCTGGAAACACCATATATTTT
D: .; size: .; J: TRBJ1-2; V: TRBV2; CDR3: CASIPVANYGYTF; DNA: TGTGCCAGCATTCCGGTCGCTAACTATGGCTACACCTTC
D: TRBD2; size: .; J: TRBJ2-1; V: TRBV5-4; CDR3: CASSRSGEAYNEQFF; DNA: TGTGCCAGCAGCCGCAGCGGGGAAGCCTACAATGAGCAGTTCTTC
D: .; size: few; J: TRBJ1-1; V: TRBV9; CDR3: CASSVIRESDEAFF; DNA: TGTGCCAGCAGCGTAATAAGGGAGAGTGATGAAGCTTTCTTT
D: TRBD1; size: .; J: TRBJ2-7; V: TRBV2; CDR3: CASSFTGQASGQYF; DNA: TGTGCCAGCAGTTTTACAGGACAGGCCTCGGGGCAGTACTTC
D: TRBD1; size: .; J: TRBJ2-4; V: TRBV7-2; CDR3: CASSLVGQGRKNIQYF; DNA: TGTGCCAGCAGCTTAGTGGGACAGGGAAGGAAAAACATTCAGTACTTC
D: TRBD2; size: .; J: TRBJ2-5; V: TRBV2; CDR3: CASSVLAGTQETQYF; DNA: TGTGCCAGCAGTGTACTAGCGGGGACCCAAGAGACCCAGTACTTC
D: .; size: .; J: TRBJ1-2; V: TRBV6-6; CDR3: CASSYSGGNYGYTF; DNA: TGTGCCAGCAGTTATTCGGGGGGAAACTATGGCTACACCTTC
D: TRBD2; size: once; J: TRBJ2-1; V: TRBV10-3; CDR3: CAISGLMTSGGGTSSYNEQFF; DNA: TGTGCCATCAGTGGACTAATGACTAGCGGGGGGGGAACAAGCTCCTACAATGAGCAGTTCTTC
D: TRBD2; size: once; J: TRBJ2-1; V: TRBV2; CDR3: CASSAQLAGGQNEQFF; DNA: TGTGCCAGCAGTGCCCAACTAGCGGGGGGGCAGAATGAGCAGTTCTTC
D: .; size: .; J: TRBJ2-5; V: TRBV29-1; CDR3: CSVGAPPAPETQYF; DNA: TGCAGCGTTGGAGCTCCACCTGCCCCCGAGACCCAGTACTTC
D: TRBD2; size: .; J: TRBJ2-3; V: TRBV10-3; CDR3: CAISTIAGTQYF; DNA: TGTGCCATCAGTACCATAGCGGGAACGCAGTATTTT
D: TRBD1; size: once; J: TRBJ2-3; V: TRBV19; CDR3: CASSARQGSQYF; DNA: TGTGCCAGTAGTGCACGACAGGGTTCGCAGTATTTT
D: TRBD2; size: .; J: TRBJ2-3; V: TRBV6-1; CDR3: CASSDRGLAGDYPRDTQYF; DNA: TGTGCCAGCAGTGATCGGGGTCTAGCGGGCGACTACCCCAGGGATACGCAGTATTTT
D: .; size: .; J: TRBJ2-3; V: TRBV15; CDR3: CATSWGADTQYF; DNA: TGTGCCACCAGCTGGGGGGCAGATACGCAGTATTTT
D: .; size: .; J: TRBJ2-1; V: TRBV2; CDR3: CASSDLSSYNEQFF; DNA: TGTGCCAGCAGTGACCTGAGCTCCTACAATGAGCAGTTCTTC
D: TRBD1; size: .; J: TRBJ2-3; V: TRBV4-1; CDR3: CASSQPTGVGGTQYF; DNA: TGCGCCAGCAGCCAACCTACAGGGGTAGGGGGTACGCAGTATTTT
D: TRBD2; size: .; J: TRBJ2-5; V: TRBV5-4; CDR3: CASSSTTSGQETQYF; DNA: TGTGCCAGCAGCTCCACTACTAGCGGCCAAGAGACCCAGTACTTC
D: TRBD1; size: .; J: TRBJ2-1; V: TRBV5-1; CDR3: CASGEQGAYNEQFF; DNA: TGCGCCAGCGGGGAACAGGGGGCCTACAATGAGCAGTTCTTC
D: .; size: .; J: TRBJ2-3; V: TRBV7-2; CDR3: CASSLARHYTEADTQYF; DNA: TGTGCCAGCAGCTTAGCGAGACACTACACGGAGGCAGATACGCAGTATTTT
D: TRBD1; size: once; J: TRBJ2-7; V: TRBV11-2; CDR3: CASSYNADRAEQYF; DNA: TGTGCCAGCAGCTATAATGCGGACAGGGCTGAGCAGTACTTC
D: .; size: few; J: TRBJ1-6; V: TRBV6-5; CDR3: CASSTTSGVNSPLHF; DNA: TGTGCCAGCAGTACGACGTCGGGGGTAAATTCACCCCTCCACTTT
D: TRBD2; size: .; J: TRBJ2-5; V: TRBV10-3; CDR3: CAISPNPGLAGIEEETQYF; DNA: TGTGCCATCAGCCCGAATCCGGGACTAGCGGGGATAGAAGAAGAGACCCAGTACTTC
D: TRBD1; size: .; J: TRBJ1-5; V: TRBV4-1; CDR3: CASSQSGTAWEAQHF; DNA: TGCGCCAGCAGCCAATCCGGGACAGCCTGGGAGGCCCAGCATTTT
D: .; size: .; J: TRBJ1-1; V: TRBV11-2; CDR3: CASSLEGVGAEAFF; DNA: TGTGCCAGCAGCTTAGAAGGGGTCGGCGCTGAAGCTTTCTTT
D: .; size: .; J: TRBJ1-5; V: TRBV30; CDR3: CAWSVVGHQPQHF; DNA: TGTGCCTGGAGTGTAGTCGGTCATCAGCCCCAGCATTTT
D: TRBD2; size: .; J: TRBJ2-5; V: TRBV18; CDR3: CASSRYTGTSGKKETQYF; DNA: TGTGCCAGCTCACGGTACACCGGGACTAGCGGGAAGAAAGAGACCCAGTACTTC
D: TRBD1; size: .; J: TRBJ1-5; V: TRBV6-6; CDR3: CASSYGTGINNQPQHF; DNA: TGTGCCAGCAGTTATGGGACAGGGATTAATAATCAGCCCCAGCATTTT
D: TRBD2; size: .; J: TRBJ2-5; V: TRBV27; CDR3: CASSLWAGGLETQYF; DNA: TGTGCCAGCAGTTTATGGGCGGGGGGGCTAGAGACCCAGTACTTC
D: .; size: .; J: TRBJ2-1; V: TRBV4-3; CDR3: CASSQDYGRGDEQFF; DNA: TGCGCCAGCAGCCAAGATTACGGCAGGGGGGATGAGCAGTTCTTC
D: TRBD2; size: .; J: TRBJ2-3; V: TRBV5-1; CDR3: CASSLALAVSTDTQYF; DNA: TGCGCCAGCAGCTTGGCTCTAGCGGTTAGCACAGATACGCAGTATTTT
D: TRBD1; size: .; J: TRBJ2-6; V: TRBV28; CDR3: CASSSTGAGANVLTF; DNA: TGTGCCAGCAGTTCCACAGGGGCCGGGGCCAACGTCCTGACTTTC
D: .; size: .; J: TRBJ1-5; V: TRBV21-1; CDR3: CASSRRPGQGSQPQHF; DNA: TGTGCCAGCAGCAGAAGACCGGGACAGGGGAGTCAGCCCCAGCATTTT
D: .; size: .; J: TRBJ1-1; V: TRBV6-6; CDR3: CASSPNSGGTEAFF; DNA: TGTGCCAGCAGTCCCAACTCGGGAGGTACTGAAGCTTTCTTT
D: .; size: .; J: TRBJ2-5; V: TRBV18; CDR3: CASSLIGQGDSLRETQYF; DNA: TGTGCCAGCTCACTTATCGGCCAGGGGGACTCGCTCAGGGAGACCCAGTACTTC
D: TRBD1; size: .; J: TRBJ2-7; V: TRBV3-1/TRBV3-2; CDR3: CASRSRGQEQYF; DNA: TGTGCCAGCAGGTCCAGGGGGCAGGAGCAGTACTTC
D: .; size: .; J: TRBJ1-6; V: TRBV6-1; CDR3: CASSETDSLYSPLHF; DNA: TGTGCCAGCAGTGAAACAGACAGTTTGTATTCACCCCTCCACTTT
D: TRBD1; size: .; J: TRBJ1-1; V: TRBV6-5; CDR3: CASSSPGTGVGTEAFF; DNA: TGTGCCAGCAGTTCCCCCGGGACAGGGGTAGGAACTGAAGCTTTCTTT
D: .; size: .; J: TRBJ1-5; V: TRBV6-6; CDR3: CASKKEGGSNQPQHF; DNA: TGTGCCAGCAAAAAGGAGGGAGGAAGCAATCAGCCCCAGCATTTT